This TCR beta chain was sequenced for a study of radiation and T cells in renal cell carcinoma. Study results and caveats: Pretreatment tumor biopsies were lacking, so baseline clonotypes are unknown.

To note about this clone: Antigen unknown.

Looked up from germline, CDR1 is LGHNA and CDR2 is YSLEER. The CDR3 length is 15 residues. Deletions cut 4 bases from V and 8 bases from J, with 18 bases between. Specified time point: blood 4 weeks post-SBRT, at nephrectomy. Treatment denoted: 15 Gy SBRT to primary tumor, nephrectomy 4 weeks later. Nephrectomy followed 15 Gy stereotactic body radiation by 4 weeks. Serial blood draws occurred at baseline and 2 and 4 weeks post-SBRT. Clones were read by immunoSEQ multiplex PCR, and TCRdb kept only the in-frame ones, dropping some. In the table there are 140,000 or so clones, 80% to 90% of which are singletons.

The V and J genes are TRBV4-3 and TRBJ2-1, with D possibly matching TRBD2 (5 bases). The sample was blood, taken from a patient whose treatment included radiotherapy and nephrectomy. This receptor was obtained from a woman aged 50 to 60 with renal cell carcinoma. The CDR3 coding sequence is TGCGCCAGCAGCCCCACCTTTACTAGATCCGATGAGCAGTTCTTC. This sequence encodes CASSPTFTRSDEQFF.